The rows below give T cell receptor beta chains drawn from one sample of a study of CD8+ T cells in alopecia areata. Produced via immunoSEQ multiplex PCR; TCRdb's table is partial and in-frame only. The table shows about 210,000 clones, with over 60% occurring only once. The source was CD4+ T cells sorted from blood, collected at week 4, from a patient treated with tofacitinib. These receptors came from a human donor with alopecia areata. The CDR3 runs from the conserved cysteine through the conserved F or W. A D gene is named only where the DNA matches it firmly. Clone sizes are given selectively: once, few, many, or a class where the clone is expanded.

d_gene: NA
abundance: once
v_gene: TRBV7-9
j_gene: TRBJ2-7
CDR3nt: TGTGCCAGCAGCTTAGACAGGGCGGCCTACGAGCAGTACTTC
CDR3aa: CASSLDRAAYEQYF

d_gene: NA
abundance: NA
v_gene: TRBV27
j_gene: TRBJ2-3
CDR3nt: TGTGCCAGCAGTTTATTCGGGGAGGTCACAGATACGCAGTATTTT
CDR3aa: CASSLFGEVTDTQYF

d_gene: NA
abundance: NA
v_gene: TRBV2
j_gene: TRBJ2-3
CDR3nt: TGTGCCAGCAGTCCCCGCACAGATACGCAGTATTTT
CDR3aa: CASSPRTDTQYF

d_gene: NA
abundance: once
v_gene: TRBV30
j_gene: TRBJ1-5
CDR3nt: TGTGCCTGGAGTGTACGGACCGGTATGAATCAGCCCCAGCATTTT
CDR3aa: CAWSVRTGMNQPQHF

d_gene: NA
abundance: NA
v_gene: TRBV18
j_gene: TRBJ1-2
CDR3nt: TGTGCCAGCTCTCTTGGGACTGAGTATGGCTACACCTTC
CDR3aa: CASSLGTEYGYTF

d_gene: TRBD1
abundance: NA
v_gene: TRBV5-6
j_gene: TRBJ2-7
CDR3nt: TGTGCCAGCAGCTTTTTGGACAGGTCCTACGAGCAGTACTTC
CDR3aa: CASSFLDRSYEQYF

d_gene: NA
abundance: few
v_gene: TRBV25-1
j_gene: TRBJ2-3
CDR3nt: TGTGCCAGCAGTCAGTCAGATACGCAGTATTTT
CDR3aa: CASSQSDTQYF

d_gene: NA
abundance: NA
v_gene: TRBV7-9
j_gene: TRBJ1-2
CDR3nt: TGTGCCAGCAGCTTGCTATATACGGATGGCTACACCTTC
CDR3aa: CASSLLYTDGYTF

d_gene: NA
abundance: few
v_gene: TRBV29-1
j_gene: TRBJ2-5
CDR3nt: TGCAGCGTTCTTACGACTGGACAAGAGACCCAGTACTTC
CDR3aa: CSVLTTGQETQYF

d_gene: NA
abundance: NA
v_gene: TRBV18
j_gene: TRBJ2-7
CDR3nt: TGTGCCAGCTCACCTCGCGGACCCCCCTACGAGCAGTACTTC
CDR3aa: CASSPRGPPYEQYF

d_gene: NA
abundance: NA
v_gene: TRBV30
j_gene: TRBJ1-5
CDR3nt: TGTGCCTGGAGTGCGGGGGGCACTCAGCCCCAGCATTTT
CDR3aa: CAWSAGGTQPQHF

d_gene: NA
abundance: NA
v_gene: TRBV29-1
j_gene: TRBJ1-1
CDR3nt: TGCAGCGTCGCACGGGGGCTGAACACTGAAGCTTTCTTT
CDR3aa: CSVARGLNTEAFF

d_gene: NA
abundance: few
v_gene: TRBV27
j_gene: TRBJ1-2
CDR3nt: TGTGCCAGCAGTTTGAAGGGAGGCTATGGCTACACCTTC
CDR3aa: CASSLKGGYGYTF

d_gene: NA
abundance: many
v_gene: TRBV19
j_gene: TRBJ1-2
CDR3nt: TGTGCCACTTCCGGGTGGTCTGGCTACACCTTC
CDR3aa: CATSGWSGYTF

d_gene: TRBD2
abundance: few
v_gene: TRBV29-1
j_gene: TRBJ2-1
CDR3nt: TGCAGCGTAGGCCAGCGGGGGGACGGGGAGCAGTTCTTC
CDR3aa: CSVGQRGDGEQFF

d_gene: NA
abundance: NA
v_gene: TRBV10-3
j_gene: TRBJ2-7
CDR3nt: TGTGCCATCAGTGTAGAAGAGGCAGGCCGCACCCTGTACTTC
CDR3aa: CAISVEEAGRTLYF

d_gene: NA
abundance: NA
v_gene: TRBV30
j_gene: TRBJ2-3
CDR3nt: TGTGCCTGGAACAAGCTAGACTCAGATACGCAGTATTTT
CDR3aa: CAWNKLDSDTQYF

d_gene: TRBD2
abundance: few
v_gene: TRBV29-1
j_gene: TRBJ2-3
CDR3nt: TGCAGCGTGACCCCCCGGCGGGGGGGCACAGATACGCAGTATTTT
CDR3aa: CSVTPRRGGTDTQYF

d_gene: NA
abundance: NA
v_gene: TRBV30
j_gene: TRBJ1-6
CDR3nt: TGTGCCTGGAGTGTACGGGGGAATCACCTCCACTTT
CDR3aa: CAWSVRGNHLHF

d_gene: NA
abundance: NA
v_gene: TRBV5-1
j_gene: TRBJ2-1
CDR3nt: TGCGCCAGCAGCCCCGGGACCACTACCCACAATGAGCAGTTCTTC
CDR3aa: CASSPGTTTHNEQFF

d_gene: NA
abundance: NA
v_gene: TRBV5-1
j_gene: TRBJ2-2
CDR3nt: TGCGCCAGCAGGCCGGGGTCCGGGGAGCTGTTTTTT
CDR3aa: CASRPGSGELFF

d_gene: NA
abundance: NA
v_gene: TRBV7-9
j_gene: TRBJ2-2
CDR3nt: TGTGCCAGCAGCTTACGGCAGATCACCGGGGAGCTGTTTTTT
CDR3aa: CASSLRQITGELFF

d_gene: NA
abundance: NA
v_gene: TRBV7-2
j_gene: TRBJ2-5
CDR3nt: TGTGCCAGCAGCCCCCCCGGGCAGACCCAGTACTTC
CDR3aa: CASSPPGQTQYF

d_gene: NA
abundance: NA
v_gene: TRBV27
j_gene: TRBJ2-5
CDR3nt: TGTGCCAGCAGCCCCCGGACGGGAGAGACCCAGTACTTC
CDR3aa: CASSPRTGETQYF

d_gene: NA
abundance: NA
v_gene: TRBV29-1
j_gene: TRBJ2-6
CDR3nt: TGCAGCGCCGATTCGGGTGGGGCCAACGTCCTGACTTTC
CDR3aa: CSADSGGANVLTF

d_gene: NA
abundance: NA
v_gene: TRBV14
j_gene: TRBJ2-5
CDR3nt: TGTGCCAGCAGCCAAGCCAGCACGGTGACCCAGTACTTC
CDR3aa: CASSQASTVTQYF

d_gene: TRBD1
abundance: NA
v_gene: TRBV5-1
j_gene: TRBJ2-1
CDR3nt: TGCGCCAGCAGCTTGGGACAGGGGAACAATGAGCAGTTCTTC
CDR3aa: CASSLGQGNNEQFF

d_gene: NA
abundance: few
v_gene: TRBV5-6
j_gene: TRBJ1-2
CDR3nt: TGTGCCAGCAGCACAAGGGGGTGGCGGGGACGGCCGAACTATGGCTACACCTTC
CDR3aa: CASSTRGWRGRPNYGYTF

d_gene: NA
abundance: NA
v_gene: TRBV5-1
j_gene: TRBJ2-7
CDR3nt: TGCGCCAGCAGCTTGGGGCAGGGAGCCCACGAGCAGTACTTC
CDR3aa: CASSLGQGAHEQYF

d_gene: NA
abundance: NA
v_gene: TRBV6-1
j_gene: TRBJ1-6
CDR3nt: TGTGCCAGCAGCCCTGGCGGGGGCAACTCACCCCTCCACTTT
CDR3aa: CASSPGGGNSPLHF

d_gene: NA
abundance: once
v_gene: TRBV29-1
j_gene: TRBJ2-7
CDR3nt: TGCAGCGTTGTACAGACCTCCTACGAGCAGTACTTC
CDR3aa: CSVVQTSYEQYF

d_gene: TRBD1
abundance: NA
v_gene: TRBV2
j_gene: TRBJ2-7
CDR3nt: TGTGCCAGCAGGGGGGGGACAGGGAGAGGAGAGCAGTACTTC
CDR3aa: CASRGGTGRGEQYF

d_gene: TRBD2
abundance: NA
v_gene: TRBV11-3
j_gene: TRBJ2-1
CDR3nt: TGTGCCAGCAGCTTAGAGGCTAGCGGGGGTCACGAGCAGTTCTTC
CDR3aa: CASSLEASGGHEQFF

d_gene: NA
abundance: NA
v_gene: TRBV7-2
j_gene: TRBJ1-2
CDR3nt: TGTGCCAGCAGCTCAGATCTCTATGGCTACACCTTC
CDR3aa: CASSSDLYGYTF

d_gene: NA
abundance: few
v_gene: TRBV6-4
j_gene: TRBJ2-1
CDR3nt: TGTGCCAGTCCGGAGGAGGGTGACAATGAGCAGTTCTTC
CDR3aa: CASPEEGDNEQFF

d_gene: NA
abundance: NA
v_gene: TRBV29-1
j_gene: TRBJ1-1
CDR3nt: TGCAGCGCCTATAGCAGACAGAACACTGAAGCTTTCTTT
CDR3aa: CSAYSRQNTEAFF

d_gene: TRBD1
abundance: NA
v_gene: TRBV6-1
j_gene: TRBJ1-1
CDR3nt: TGTGCCAGCAGTGAGATTTGGACAGGGGTTGAAGCTTTCTTT
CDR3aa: CASSEIWTGVEAFF

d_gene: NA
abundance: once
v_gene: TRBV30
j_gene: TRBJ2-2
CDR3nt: TGTGCCTGGAATCGCAGGGTTTCCGGGGAGCTGTTTTTT
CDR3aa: CAWNRRVSGELFF

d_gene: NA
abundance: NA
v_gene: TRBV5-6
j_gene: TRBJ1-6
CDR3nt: TGTGCCAGCAGCTCCGACGGGGGCGGGAATTCACCCCTCCACTTT
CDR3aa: CASSSDGGGNSPLHF

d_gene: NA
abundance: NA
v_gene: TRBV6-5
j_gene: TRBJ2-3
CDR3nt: TGTGCCAGCAGCCGACAGCCTTATAGCACAGATACGCAGTATTTT
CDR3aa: CASSRQPYSTDTQYF

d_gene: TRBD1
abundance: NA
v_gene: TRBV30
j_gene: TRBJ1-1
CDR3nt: TGTGCCGCGGACAGGGAGAGCACTGAAGCTTTCTTT
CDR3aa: CAADRESTEAFF

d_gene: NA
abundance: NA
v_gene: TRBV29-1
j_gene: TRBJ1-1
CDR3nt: TGCAGCGTTTCTCTAAAACAGGGCCCCCTTATGAACACTGAAGCTTTCTTT
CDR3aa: CSVSLKQGPLMNTEAFF

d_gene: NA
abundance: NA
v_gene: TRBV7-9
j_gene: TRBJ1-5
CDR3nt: TGTGCCAGCAGCTTAGCTGACAATCAGCCCCAGCATTTT
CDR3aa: CASSLADNQPQHF

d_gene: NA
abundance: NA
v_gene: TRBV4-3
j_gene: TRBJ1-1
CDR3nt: TGCGCCAGCAGGTTACAGGGGAACACTGAAGCTTTCTTT
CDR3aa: CASRLQGNTEAFF

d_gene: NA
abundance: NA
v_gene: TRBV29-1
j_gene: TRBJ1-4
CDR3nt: TGCAGCGTTTCAGCTTTTAATGAAAAACTGTTTTTT
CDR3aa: CSVSAFNEKLFF

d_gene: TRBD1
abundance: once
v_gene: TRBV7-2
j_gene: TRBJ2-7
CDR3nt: TGTGCCAGCAGCGTGGGACAGGGAAACGAGCAGTACTTC
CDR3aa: CASSVGQGNEQYF

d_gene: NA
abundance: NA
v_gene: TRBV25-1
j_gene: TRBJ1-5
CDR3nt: TGTGCCAGCAGACCGGGAGACAATCAGCCCCAGCATTTT
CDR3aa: CASRPGDNQPQHF

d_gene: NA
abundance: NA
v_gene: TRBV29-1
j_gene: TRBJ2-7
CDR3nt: TGCAGCGTTGAAGGACGCCCGGGCGACGAGCAGTACTTC
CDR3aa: CSVEGRPGDEQYF

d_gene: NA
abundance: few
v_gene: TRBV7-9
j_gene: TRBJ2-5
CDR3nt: TGTGCCAGCAGCTCCGAAGAGACCCAGTACTTC
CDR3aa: CASSSEETQYF

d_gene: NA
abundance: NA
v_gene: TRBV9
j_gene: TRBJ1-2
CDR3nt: TGTGCCAGCAGCCCTCAAGGTAGGCCTGGTGGCGACGGCTACACCTTC
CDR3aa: CASSPQGRPGGDGYTF

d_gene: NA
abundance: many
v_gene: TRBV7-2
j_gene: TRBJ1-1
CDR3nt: TGTGCCAGCAGCTACCATTCCCGGGGGGCTTTCTTT
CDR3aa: CASSYHSRGAFF

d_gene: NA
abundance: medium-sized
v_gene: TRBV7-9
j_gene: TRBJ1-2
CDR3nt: TGTGCCAGCTCTATGTCCATTGCTGGGGAATATGGCTACACCTTC
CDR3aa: CASSMSIAGEYGYTF

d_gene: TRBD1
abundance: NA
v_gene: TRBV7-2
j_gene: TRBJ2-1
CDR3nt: TGTGCCAGCAGAACAACCGGGACAGGGAACTACAATGAGCAGTTCTTC
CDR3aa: CASRTTGTGNYNEQFF

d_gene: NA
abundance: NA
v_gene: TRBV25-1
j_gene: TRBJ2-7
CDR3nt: TGTGCCAGCAGAGGAAGTGGGCAGACCTACGAGCAGTACTTC
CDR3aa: CASRGSGQTYEQYF

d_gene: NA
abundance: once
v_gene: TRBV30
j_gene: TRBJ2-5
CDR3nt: TGTGCCTGGAGTGGACTAAGGGTATCGGGGAAAGAGACCCAGTACTTC
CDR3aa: CAWSGLRVSGKETQYF

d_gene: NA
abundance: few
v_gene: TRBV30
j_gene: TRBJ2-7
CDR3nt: TGTGCCTGGAGTGTAATTAGAGGGGCAGCGTCCCGCTCCTACGAGCAGTACTTC
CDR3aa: CAWSVIRGAASRSYEQYF

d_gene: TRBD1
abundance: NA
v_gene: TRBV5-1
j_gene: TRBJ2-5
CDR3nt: TGCGCCAGCAGCGCGGACAGGGGATTGGGGACCCAGTACTTC
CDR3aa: CASSADRGLGTQYF

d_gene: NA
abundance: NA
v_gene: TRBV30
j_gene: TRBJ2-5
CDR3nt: TGTGCCTGGGCGGGGAACGGGGAGACCCAGTACTTC
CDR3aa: CAWAGNGETQYF

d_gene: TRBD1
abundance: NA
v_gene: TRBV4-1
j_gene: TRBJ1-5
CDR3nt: TGCGCCAGCAGCCAAGATCTGGCCCCCACAGGGGGCGGGCAGCCCCAGCATTTT
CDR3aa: CASSQDLAPTGGGQPQHF